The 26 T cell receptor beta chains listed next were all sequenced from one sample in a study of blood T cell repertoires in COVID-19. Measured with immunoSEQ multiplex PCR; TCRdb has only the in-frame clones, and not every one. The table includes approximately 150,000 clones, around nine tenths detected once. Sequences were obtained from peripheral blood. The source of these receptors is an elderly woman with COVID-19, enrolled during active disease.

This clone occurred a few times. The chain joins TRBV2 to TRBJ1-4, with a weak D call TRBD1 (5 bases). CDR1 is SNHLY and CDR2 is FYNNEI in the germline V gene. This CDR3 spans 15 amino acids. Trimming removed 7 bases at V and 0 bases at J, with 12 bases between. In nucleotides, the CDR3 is TGTGCCAGCACCCTGGGGGGAACAACTAATGAAAAACTGTTTTTT. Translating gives CASTLGGTTNEKLFF.

CDR3 coding DNA: TGTGCCAGCAGGCCGACTAGCGGGAGCTCAGGGGAGACCCAGTACTTC. Protein: CASRPTSGSSGETQYF. The J gene is TRBJ2-5, the V gene TRBV2; 12 nucleotides line up with TRBD2. Germline V gene lookup returns CDR1 SNHLY and CDR2 FYNNEI. The J segment lost 5 bases and the V segment lost 6 bases, leaving 10 bases of the junction unmatched. The CDR3 contains 16 residues.

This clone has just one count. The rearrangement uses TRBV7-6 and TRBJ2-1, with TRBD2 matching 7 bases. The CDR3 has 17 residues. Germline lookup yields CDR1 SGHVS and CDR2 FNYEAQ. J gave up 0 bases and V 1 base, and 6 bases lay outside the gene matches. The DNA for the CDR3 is TGTGCCAGCAGCTTAGGAACCAGCGGGAACTCCTACAATGAGCAGTTCTTC. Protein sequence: CASSLGTSGNSYNEQFF. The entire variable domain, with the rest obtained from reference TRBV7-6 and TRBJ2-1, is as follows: GAGVSQSPRYKVTKRGQDVALRCDPISGHVSLYWYRQALGQGPEFLTYFNYEAQQDKSGLPNDRFSAERPEGSISTLTIQRTEQRDSAMYRCASSLGTSGNSYNEQFFGPGTRLTVL.

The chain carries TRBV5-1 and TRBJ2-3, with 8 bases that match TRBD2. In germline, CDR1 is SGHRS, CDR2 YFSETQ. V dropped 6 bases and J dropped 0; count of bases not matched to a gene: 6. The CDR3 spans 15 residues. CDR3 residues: CASKLAGSSTDTQYF. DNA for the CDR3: TGCGCCAGCAAGTTAGCGGGATCAAGCACAGATACGCAGTATTTT.

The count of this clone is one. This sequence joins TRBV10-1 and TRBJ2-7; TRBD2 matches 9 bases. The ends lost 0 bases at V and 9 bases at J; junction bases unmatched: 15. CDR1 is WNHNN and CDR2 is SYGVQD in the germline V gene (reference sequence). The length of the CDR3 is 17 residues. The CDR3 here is CASSESGAGGPPTTQYF. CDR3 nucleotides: TGCGCCAGCAGTGAGTCTGGGGCGGGAGGGCCCCCTACGACGCAGTACTTC.

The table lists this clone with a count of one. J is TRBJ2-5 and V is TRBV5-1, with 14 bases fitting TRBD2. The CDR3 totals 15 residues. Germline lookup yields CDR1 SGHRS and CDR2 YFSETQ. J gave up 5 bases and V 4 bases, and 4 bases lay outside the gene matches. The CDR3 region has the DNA TGCGCCAGCAGCGCTGGACTAGCGGGAGGTGAGACCCAGTACTTC. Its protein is CASSAGLAGGETQYF.

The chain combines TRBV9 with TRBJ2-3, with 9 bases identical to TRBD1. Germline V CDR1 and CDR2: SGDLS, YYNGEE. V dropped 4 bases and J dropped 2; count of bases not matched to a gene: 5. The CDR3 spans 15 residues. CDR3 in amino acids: CASSLGQGNTDTQYF. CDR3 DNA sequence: TGTGCCAGCAGCCTAGGACAGGGGAACACAGATACGCAGTATTTT.

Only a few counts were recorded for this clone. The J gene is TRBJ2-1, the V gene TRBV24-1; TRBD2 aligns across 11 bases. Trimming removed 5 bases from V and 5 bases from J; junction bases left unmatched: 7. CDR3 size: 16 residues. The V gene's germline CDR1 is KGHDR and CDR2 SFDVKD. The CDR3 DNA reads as TGTGCCACCAGTGCCTTGACTAGCGGGACTCACAATGAGCAGTTCTTC. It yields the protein CATSALTSGTHNEQFF.

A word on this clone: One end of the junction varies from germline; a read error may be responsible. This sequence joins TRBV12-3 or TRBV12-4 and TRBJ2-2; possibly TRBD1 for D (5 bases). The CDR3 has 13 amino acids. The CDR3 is CATRQGGTGELFF. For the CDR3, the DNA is TGCGCGACTCGGCAGGGTGGGACCGGGGAGCTGTTTTTT.

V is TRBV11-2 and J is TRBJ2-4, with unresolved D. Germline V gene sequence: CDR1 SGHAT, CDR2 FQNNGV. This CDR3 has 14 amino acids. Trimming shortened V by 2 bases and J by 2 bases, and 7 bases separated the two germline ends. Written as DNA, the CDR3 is TGTGCCAGCAGCTTAAGCTACTCCAAAAACATTCAGTACTTC. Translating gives CASSLSYSKNIQYF.

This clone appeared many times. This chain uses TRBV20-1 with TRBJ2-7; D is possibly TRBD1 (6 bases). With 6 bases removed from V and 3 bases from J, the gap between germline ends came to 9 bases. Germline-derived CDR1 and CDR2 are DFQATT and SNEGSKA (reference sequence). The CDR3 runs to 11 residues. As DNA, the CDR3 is TGCAGTGCGGAACAGGGCTACGAGCAGTACTTC. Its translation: CSAEQGYEQYF.

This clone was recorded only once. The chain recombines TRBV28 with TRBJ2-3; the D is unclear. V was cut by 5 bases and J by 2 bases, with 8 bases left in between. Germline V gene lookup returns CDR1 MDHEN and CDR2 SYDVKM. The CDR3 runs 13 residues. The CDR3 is CASSDSATDTQYF. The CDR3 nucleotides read TGTGCCAGCAGTGACTCTGCCACAGATACGCAGTATTTT. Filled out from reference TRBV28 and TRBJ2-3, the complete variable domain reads DVKVTQSSRYLVKRTGEKVFLECVQDMDHENMFWYRQDPGLGLRLIYFSYDVKMKEKGDIPEGYSVSREKKERFSLILESASTNQTSMYLCASSDSATDTQYFGPGTRLTVL.

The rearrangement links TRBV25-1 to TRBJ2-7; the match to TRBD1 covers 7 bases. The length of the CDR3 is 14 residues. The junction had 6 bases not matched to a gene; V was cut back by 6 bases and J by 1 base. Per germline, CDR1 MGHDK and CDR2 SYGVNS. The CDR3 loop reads CASSLGDRSYEQYF. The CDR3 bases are TGTGCCAGCAGCTTAGGGGACAGATCCTACGAGCAGTACTTC.

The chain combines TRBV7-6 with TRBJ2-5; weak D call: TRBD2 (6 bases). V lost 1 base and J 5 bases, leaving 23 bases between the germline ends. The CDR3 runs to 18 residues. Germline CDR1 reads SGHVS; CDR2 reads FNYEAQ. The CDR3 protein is CASSLGVLARGFGETQYF. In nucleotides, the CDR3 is TGTGCCAGCAGCTTAGGGGTCTTAGCGCGGGGATTCGGGGAGACCCAGTACTTC.

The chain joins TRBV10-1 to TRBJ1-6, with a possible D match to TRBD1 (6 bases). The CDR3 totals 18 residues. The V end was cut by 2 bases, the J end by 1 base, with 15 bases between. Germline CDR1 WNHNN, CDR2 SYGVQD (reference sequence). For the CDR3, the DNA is TGCGCCAGCAGTGAGAAGCCAGGGGTTTTGTCCTATAATTCACCCCTCCACTTT. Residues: CASSEKPGVLSYNSPLHF.

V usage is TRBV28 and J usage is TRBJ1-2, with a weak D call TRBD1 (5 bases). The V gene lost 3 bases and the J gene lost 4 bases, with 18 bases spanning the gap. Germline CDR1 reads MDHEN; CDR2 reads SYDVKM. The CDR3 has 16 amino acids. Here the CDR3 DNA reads TGTGCCAGCAGTTTGGGGCGCAGGATGGTTTCCTATGGCTACACCTTC. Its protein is CASSLGRRMVSYGYTF.

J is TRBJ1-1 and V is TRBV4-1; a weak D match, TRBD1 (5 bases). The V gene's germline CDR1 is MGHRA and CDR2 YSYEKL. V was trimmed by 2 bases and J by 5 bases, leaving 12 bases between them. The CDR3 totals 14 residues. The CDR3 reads CASSQLQGGTEAFF. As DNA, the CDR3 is TGCGCCAGCAGCCAATTGCAGGGAGGGACTGAAGCTTTCTTT.

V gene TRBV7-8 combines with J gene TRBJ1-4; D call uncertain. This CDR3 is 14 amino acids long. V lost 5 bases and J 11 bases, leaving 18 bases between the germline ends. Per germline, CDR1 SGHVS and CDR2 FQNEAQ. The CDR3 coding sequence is TGTGCCAGCAGCCGAGGACCTCATGAGGCGAAACTGTTTTTT. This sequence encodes CASSRGPHEAKLFF. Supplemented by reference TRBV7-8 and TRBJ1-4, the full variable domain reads GAGVSQSPRYKVAKRGQDVALRCDPISGHVSLFWYQQALGQGPEFLTYFQNEAQLDKSGLPSDRFFAERPEGSVSTLKIQRTQQEDSAVYLCASSRGPHEAKLFFGSGTQLSVL.

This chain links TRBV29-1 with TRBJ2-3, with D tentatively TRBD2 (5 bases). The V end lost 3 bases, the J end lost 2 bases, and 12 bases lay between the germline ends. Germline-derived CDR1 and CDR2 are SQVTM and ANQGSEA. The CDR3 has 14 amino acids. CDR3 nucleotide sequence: TGCAGCGTTGACCCGACGGGGTACACAGATACGCAGTATTTT. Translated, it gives CSVDPTGYTDTQYF.

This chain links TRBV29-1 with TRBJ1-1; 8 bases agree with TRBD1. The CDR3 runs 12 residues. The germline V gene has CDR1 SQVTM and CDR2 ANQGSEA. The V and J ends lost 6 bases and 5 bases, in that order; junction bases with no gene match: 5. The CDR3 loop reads CSVWTGHTEAFF. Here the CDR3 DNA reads TGCAGCGTCTGGACAGGGCATACTGAAGCTTTCTTT.

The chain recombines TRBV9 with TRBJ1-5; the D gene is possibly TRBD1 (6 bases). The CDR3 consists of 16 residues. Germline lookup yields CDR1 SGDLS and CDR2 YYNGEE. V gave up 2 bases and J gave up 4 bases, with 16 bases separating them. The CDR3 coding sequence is TGTGCCAGCAGCGTGGGGGGGCGATTCAGAAATCAGCCCCAGCATTTT. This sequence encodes CASSVGGRFRNQPQHF.

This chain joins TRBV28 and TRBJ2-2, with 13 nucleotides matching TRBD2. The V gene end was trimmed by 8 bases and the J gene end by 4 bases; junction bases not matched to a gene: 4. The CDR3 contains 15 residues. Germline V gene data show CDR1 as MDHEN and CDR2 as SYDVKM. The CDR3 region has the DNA TGTGCCAGCTGCGGACTAGCGGGAGTCACCGGGGAGCTGTTTTTT. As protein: CASCGLAGVTGELFF.

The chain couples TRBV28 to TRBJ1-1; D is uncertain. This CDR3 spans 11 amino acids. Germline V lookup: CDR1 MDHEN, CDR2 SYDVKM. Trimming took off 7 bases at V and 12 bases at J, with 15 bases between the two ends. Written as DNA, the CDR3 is TGTGCCAGCATTACTACGCGGGGTTCTTTCTTT. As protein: CASITTRGSFF.

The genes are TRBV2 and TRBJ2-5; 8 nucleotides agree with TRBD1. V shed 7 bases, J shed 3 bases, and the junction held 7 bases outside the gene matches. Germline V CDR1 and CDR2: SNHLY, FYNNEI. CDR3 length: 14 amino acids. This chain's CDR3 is CASNRDRQKETQYF. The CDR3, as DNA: TGTGCCAGCAACCGGGACAGGCAAAAAGAGACCCAGTACTTC.

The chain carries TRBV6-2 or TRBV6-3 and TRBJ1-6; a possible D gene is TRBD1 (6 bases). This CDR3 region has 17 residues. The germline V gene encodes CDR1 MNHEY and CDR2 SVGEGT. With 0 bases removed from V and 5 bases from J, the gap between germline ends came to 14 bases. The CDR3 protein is CASSYSRSGQNNSPLHF. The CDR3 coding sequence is TGTGCCAGCAGTTACTCTAGAAGCGGACAGAATAATTCACCCCTCCACTTT.

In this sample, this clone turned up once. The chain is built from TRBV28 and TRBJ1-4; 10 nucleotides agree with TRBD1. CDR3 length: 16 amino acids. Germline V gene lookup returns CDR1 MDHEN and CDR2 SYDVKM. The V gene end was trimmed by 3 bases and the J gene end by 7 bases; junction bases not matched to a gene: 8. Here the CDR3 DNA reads TGTGCCAGCAGTTTGGGGCCGGGACAGGGGAGTGAAAAACTGTTTTTT. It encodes CASSLGPGQGSEKLFF.